This TCR beta chain was documented in a study of blood T cell repertoires in COVID-19 (TCRdb year 2020). Context from the whole study: Samples from collaborators originated in the United States, Italy and Spain and spanned both the acute and convalescent phases of COVID-19. The material from the prospective study consisted of cDNA or gDNA derived from T cells, B-cell-depleted T cells, or PBMCs. The dataset comprised deeply sampled blood TCRbeta repertoires from subjects exposed to, actively infected with, or recovered from COVID-19. The repertoires were released in a freely available public database intended as a resource for research on the immune response to SARS-CoV-2. Samples came from the ongoing ImmuneRACE study (first 160 participants) plus 1,254 subjects from 6 global collaborators. Nearly every sample came with metadata listing a de-identified subject ID, COVID-19 status, age in years and sex. Where HLA class I and class II types were available, the types were taken from metadata supplied by the sample provider, not from assay-based typing.

Samples from volunteer blood donors who had recovered from COVID-19 were contributed by a second Seattle source. Whole blood was collected in K2EDTA tubes by collaborating institutions according to the institutions' own protocols. For TCRbeta analysis, collaborators shipped samples as frozen whole blood, isolated PBMCs, or DNA extracted from either of those sample types. Turning to this clone: Its antigen target is currently unknown. There are no base qualities to consult, and no much larger clone falls within one base.

Broad study findings and their caveats: The amount of clinical and demographic metadata varied by source and participant and was provided uncurated.

TCRbeta CDR3 regions were amplified from genomic DNA using the immunoSEQ Assay, a bias-controlled multiplex PCR. On the authors' methods: The number of nucleated cells in each sample was estimated by amplification of reference gene primers within the assay. To quantify the absolute abundance of each unique TCRbeta CDR3 rearrangement, sequence reads were collapsed and filtered. For each sample, productive Simpson clonality was calculated as the square root of Simpson's diversity index across productive rearrangements. TCRdb carries this immuneACCESS record with in-frame sequences only. Its versions omit some clonotypes, under half of them owing to an unresolved V gene in the studies checked, with the rest unexplained. The V and J calls and clone size come from that table; D and trimming were worked out from the DNA. For this sample there are roughly 350,000 clones; approximately 90% appear just once. The ten largest clones take up around 3.5% of the sample.

CDR1 and CDR2, looked up from the germline V gene (reference sequence), are MNHNY and SVGAGI. Compared with germline, V lacks 2 bases and J lacks 8 bases; bases without a gene match: 6. The CDR3 sequence holds 15 residues, the cysteine and phenylalanine included. CDR3 DNA only is kept here, 45 bases in frame from base 1. This receptor was taken from a woman aged 18-30 years who had recovered from COVID-19. The rearranged chain carries TRBV6-6 and TRBJ1-2; TRBD1 agrees with 12 junctional bases. Sequenced input: peripheral blood. The CDR3 loop reads CASSYEGQGAEGYTF. At the DNA level, the sequence is TGTGCCAGCAGTTACGAGGGACAGGGGGCTGAAGGCTACACCTTC.